The clone carrying this TCR beta chain has a handful of counts. Antigen specificity is unknown. V lost 10 bases and J lost 5, with 22 bases in between. This CDR3 comprises 14 residues. CDR1 is SGHRS and CDR2 is YFSETQ in the germline V gene. The sample belongs to a study of T-cell reconstitution after alpha-beta-depleted transplantation in children. The authors prepared the TCRbeta library with unique molecular identifiers. TCRdb used MiXCR to reprocess the PCR reads, holding one entry per CDR3 protein. The table lists around 700,000 distinct CDR3 sequences, about 12% of them singletons, with 0.79% in the top ten. Study-wide results and caveats: After transplant, at about two months, alpha-beta T cells were reportedly derived from several hundred expanded graft clones.

The chain couples TRBV5-1 to TRBJ2-7; D unclear. This sample comprised PBMCs, obtained before TCRalphabeta/CD19-depleted stem cell transplant. The TCR sequence derives from a girl aged 2-15 years with congenital amegakaryocytic thrombocytopenia, due to receive a stem cell transplant. CDR3 amino acids: CASAVGASLDEQYF. The CDR3 nucleotides are TGCGCCTCTGCCGTAGGAGCCAGCCTCGACGAGCAGTACTTC.